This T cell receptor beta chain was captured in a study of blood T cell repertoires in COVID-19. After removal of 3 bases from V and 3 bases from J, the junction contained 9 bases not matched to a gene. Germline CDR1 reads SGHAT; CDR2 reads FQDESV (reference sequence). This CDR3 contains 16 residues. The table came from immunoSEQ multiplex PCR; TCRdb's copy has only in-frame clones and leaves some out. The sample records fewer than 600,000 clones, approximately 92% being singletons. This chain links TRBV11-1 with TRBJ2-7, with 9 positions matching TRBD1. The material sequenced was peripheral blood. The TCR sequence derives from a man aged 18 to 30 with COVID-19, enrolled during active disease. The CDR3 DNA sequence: TGTGCCAGCAGCTTGGTCGGGACAGGGATGGTCTACGAGCAGTACTTC. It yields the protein CASSLVGTGMVYEQYF.